The 8 T cell receptor beta chains below were found in one sample sequenced in a study of shared clonotypes between healthy human individuals. The data were produced by immunoSEQ multiplex PCR, yet TCRdb's version contains in-frame clones alone and is incomplete. This sample has roughly 2.4 million clones; roughly 95% occur once, and the top ten carry over 0.1%. Sequenced input: naive CD4+ T cells sorted from blood. As for subset: CD45RA+ positively selected. These receptors all stem from a man in his late teens or twenties in good health.

V and J are TRBV2 and TRBJ1-4; D gene ambiguous. V shed 2 bases and J shed 1 base, with 8 bases lying between them. In germline, CDR1 is SNHLY, CDR2 FYNNEI. The CDR3 contains 15 residues. The DNA of the CDR3 is TGTGCCAGCAGTGAAAGGACTGGAACTAATGAAAAACTGTTTTTT. It specifies CASSERTGTNEKLFF.

This chain connects TRBV6-6 to TRBJ2-7; D unresolved. Germline V gene lookup returns CDR1 MNHNY and CDR2 SVGAGI (reference sequence). The CDR3 is made up of 13 amino acids. Trimming took 6 bases from V and 3 from J, leaving 12 bases between them. This chain's CDR3 is CASRPEGFYEQYF. DNA for the CDR3: TGTGCCAGCAGACCAGAAGGGTTCTACGAGCAGTACTTC.

In its sample, this clone was seen once. The chain is built from TRBV9 and TRBJ2-3; tentatively, D is TRBD1 or TRBD2 (5 bases each). The CDR3 loop spans 14 amino acids. Germline lookup yields CDR1 SGDLS and CDR2 YYNGEE. V dropped 4 bases and J dropped 0 bases, with 9 bases sitting between them. CDR3 protein: CASSRDGSTDTQYF. The CDR3 DNA sequence: TGTGCCAGCAGCCGGGACGGGAGCACAGATACGCAGTATTTT.

In regard to this clone: The sample contains more than one DNA sequence encoding this CDR3. The chain joins TRBV27 to TRBJ1-3; TRBD1 is a possible D gene (6 bases). Looked up from germline, CDR1 is MNHEY and CDR2 is SMNVEV (reference sequence). The CDR3 is made up of 14 amino acids. Trimming took 3 bases from V and 4 from J, leaving 10 bases between them. The DNA of the CDR3 is TGTGCCAGCAGTTTCAGGGGCTCCGGAAACACCATATATTTT. Its protein product is CASSFRGSGNTIYF.

The chain is built from TRBV5-4 and TRBJ2-7; D uncertain. The CDR3 has 18 residues. The germline V and J ends were trimmed by 0 bases and 3 bases, with 22 bases remaining between them. Germline V gene data show CDR1 as SGHNT and CDR2 as YYREEE (reference sequence). In DNA form, the CDR3 reads TGTGCCAGCAGCTTGGTCATGACGGCAAAAGCTTTAGACTACGAGCAGTACTTC. Its translation: CASSLVMTAKALDYEQYF.

The CDR3 DNA sequence: TGCGCCAGCAGCATTGAAGCGGGTATCTCCTACGAGCAGTACTTC. It specifies CASSIEAGISYEQYF. V is TRBV5-1 and J is TRBJ2-7, with D possibly TRBD2 on 6 matching bases. The CDR3 extends over 15 amino acids. Germline CDR1 is SGHRS and CDR2 is YFSETQ. V dropped 4 bases and J dropped 0 bases, with 14 bases sitting between them.

The rearrangement links TRBV6-5 to TRBJ1-3; D gene unclear. Germline CDR1 MNHEY, CDR2 SVGAGI. CDR3 length: 13 residues. The V and J ends lost 8 bases and 4 bases respectively, with 12 bases between them. In DNA form, the CDR3 reads TGTGCCAGCCGGTTGGTCCCGGGAAACACCATATATTTT. Encoded protein: CASRLVPGNTIYF.

This clone was detected only once. The chain joins TRBV2 to TRBJ2-7; D may correspond to TRBD1 or TRBD2 (5 bases each). Trimming took off 5 bases at V and 6 bases at J, with 11 bases between the two ends. CDR1 SNHLY and CDR2 FYNNEI come from the germline V gene. The CDR3 runs to 12 residues. The CDR3 DNA reads as TGTGCCAGCAGTTACCAGGGACGCGAGCAGTACTTC. It yields the protein CASSYQGREQYF.